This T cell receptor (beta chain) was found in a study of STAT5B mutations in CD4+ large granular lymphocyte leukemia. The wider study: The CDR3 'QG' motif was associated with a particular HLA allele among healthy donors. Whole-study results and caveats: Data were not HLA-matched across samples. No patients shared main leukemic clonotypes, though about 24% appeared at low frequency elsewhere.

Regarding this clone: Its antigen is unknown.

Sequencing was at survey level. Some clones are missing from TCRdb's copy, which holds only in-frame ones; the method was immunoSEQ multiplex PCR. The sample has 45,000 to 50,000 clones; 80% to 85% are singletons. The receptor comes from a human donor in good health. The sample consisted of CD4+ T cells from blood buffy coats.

This CDR3 reads CASSHRGAYNEQFF. For the CDR3, the DNA is TGTGCCAGCAGCCACAGGGGCGCCTACAATGAGCAGTTCTTC. This sequence joins TRBV6-5 and TRBJ2-1; 7 nucleotides agree with TRBD1. The V segment lost 6 bases and the J segment 2 bases; nucleotides outside the gene matches: 4. The CDR3 has 14 residues. Looked up from germline, CDR1 is MNHEY and CDR2 is SVGAGI.